Given below is one T cell receptor (beta chain) in context. Its antigen is currently not known. No per-base quality is available; no much larger clone lies one base away. Receptor libraries were prepared by the immunoSEQ multiplex PCR assay. A mixture of 60 forward primers for TCR Vbeta segments and 13 reverse primers for TCR Jbeta segments was used in the multiplex PCR. The CDR3 region of rearranged TCR beta genes was amplified from genomic DNA with a multiplex PCR assay. On the Illumina HiSeq System, the amplified TCR beta libraries were sequenced as 87-base-pair reads. The paper's data handling went like this. Across the roughly 700 repertoires, a later analysis counted roughly 77 million unique TCR beta chains, roughly 11 million of which were shared by at least two donors. To remove PCR and sequencing errors, raw reads were error-corrected and collapsed into unique sequences using a nearest-neighbor algorithm that merged closely related sequences. CDR3 sequences were aligned to IMGT reference sequences to assign V, D and J gene segments. Each retained sequence needed at least a six-nucleotide match to both a V gene segment and a J gene segment. A rearrangement counted as productive if the CDR3 had no stop codons and remained in frame with V and J, and every other rearrangement counted as non-productive. Following IMGT convention, CDR3 was defined as the stretch from the second conserved V-encoded cysteine up to the conserved J-encoded phenylalanine. Sequences without an unambiguous match to a single V gene segment were excluded from the earlier analysis of 587 of the donors. An earlier analysis of 587 of the donors classified V segments as functional when productive rearrangements were above 56.7% and as segregating when the standard deviation between donors was above 5%. A statistical classification framework was developed to diagnose cytomegalovirus status using the catalog of TCR beta chain sequences. V and J gene assignment, in a later analysis, came from comparing TCR nucleotide sequences with IMGT/GENE-DB human TR gene sequences. A later analysis assigned CDR3 sequences and most-parsimonious VDJ recombination scenarios with the TCRdist pipeline. A later analysis defined each TCR beta chain by its CDR3 amino acid sequence plus V-gene family, and excluded reads lacking a unique V-gene family. In a later analysis, some 600 highly shared, low-generation-probability nucleotide sequences were removed to address suspected cross-contamination and a sequencing artifact. In a later analysis, a clonal expansion index was calculated for each public chain from normalized within-repertoire ranks of inferred template counts. A later analysis computed generation probabilities with a VDJ recombination model fitted to out-of-frame rearrangements, and checked the results against IGoR. A later analysis scored TCR-TCR, TCR-HLA and TCR-CMV co-occurrence with hypergeometric tests, applying a repertoire-size bias correction to TCR pairs. False discovery rates were estimated in a later analysis by permuting HLA or CMV assignments 20 times. A later analysis grouped co-occurring TCRs with DBSCAN, adding TCRdist sequence similarity when clustering within HLA-allele-positive subsets. For co-occurrence clustering, repertoires with fewer than 30,000 or more than 120,000 public chains were excluded, along with roughly five repertoires with anomalous nucleotide sharing. TCRdb limited this immuneACCESS table to in-frame rearrangements with V and J called. A share of clones is missing; checked studies link under half to unresolved V genes, and the rest is unexplained. V, J and clone size are those of that table, while D and trimming were read from the DNA. The sample includes 200,000 or so clones, with 70% to 80% observed a single time. The ten largest make up approximately 0.22% of the sample.

The data were obtained in a study of cytomegalovirus exposure and HLA in healthy donors (dated by TCRdb to about 2017). General notes on the study: An earlier analysis of about 560 of the donors reported 276 Gb of sequence data and roughly 120 million unique TCR beta sequences obtained from about 180 million T cells. Approximately 330 gigabases of sequencing data and roughly 81 million unique TCR sequences made up an early release that covered nearly 650 HLA-typed donors. Of the roughly 400 genotyped donors, approximately 81% were placed in the genetic ancestry cluster associated with self-reported Caucasian donors. The study aimed to test whether cataloging public T cell receptors could reveal signatures of past pathogen exposure. The study used immunosequencing to profile the T cell repertoires of about 670 subjects and linked those repertoires to cytomegalovirus serostatus. Along with the roughly 700-subject first cohort, a separate validation cohort of over 90 different subjects was used. To predict cytomegalovirus infection status, the study brought together high-throughput TCR immunosequencing, statistical association of individual TCRs with disease status, and machine learning. A later analysis re-analyzed previously published TCR beta repertoires from roughly 630 donors and added high-resolution HLA genotyping to study TCR occurrence patterns. Rather than using new phenotypic data, the later analysis identified candidate immune exposures from TCR beta sequences and from how often those sequences occurred across donors. An earlier analysis of a few hundred of the donors applied high-throughput TCR beta sequencing to assess whether each TCR beta V gene segment acted as functional or pseudogenic. Donor age, sex, ethnicity and CMV serostatus were compiled together with the repertoire data. In a later genetic analysis, genome-wide SNP genotypes for about 65% of the 666 donors were used, and that subset was treated as a discovery cohort. Every repertoire in the discovery cohort had been generated on one and the same sequencing platform. HLA typing covered class I and class II loci at four-digit resolution. Typing coverage differed by locus: A, B, C, DRB1 and DQB1 were typed in roughly 620-640 donors, DQA1 in about 500, DPA1 in around 610, and DPB1 in just under 480. Several DR-DQ haplotypes were treated as single units for association and clustering because of strong linkage in the cohort. Among 300 to 500 genotyped donors of the cohort, an average of around 250,000 unique TCR beta nucleotide sequences was sequenced per donor, of which about 19% were non-productive.

V is pruned by 1 base and J by 6 bases, leaving 8 bases of the junction without a gene match. Inclusive of the bounding cysteine and phenylalanine, the CDR3 is 18 residues long. Only the CDR3 region is kept as DNA, spanning 54 bases read in frame from base 1. Taken from the germline V gene, the CDR1 and CDR2 loops are SGHAT and FQNNGV. The cohort consisted of fewer than 700 healthy bone marrow donors. All cohort members were sampled while nominally healthy, although unrecorded immune exposures were likely present. The donor tested CMV seronegative, placing the donor among the approximately 400 seronegative members of the cohort. Every donor gave a peripheral blood sample, and the peripheral blood mononuclear cells from that sample were used for TCR beta sequencing. Genomic DNA was extracted from the blood cell samples with the Qiagen DNeasy Blood Extraction Kit. The full study reports these points: Specific HLA alleles were associated with some 15,000 TCR beta sequences at a false discovery rate of 0.05 in a later analysis. A later analysis found that TCR association rates varied across HLA loci, with DRB1 alleles showing the most associated TCRs and HLA-C alleles the fewest. Linkage disequilibrium might explain the correlated functional status among segregating V segments, but an unknown experimental factor could not be ruled out. V-gene and J-gene trimming of TCR beta chains was associated with a missense DCLRE1C variant in a later genetic analysis, and the association was replicated in an independent cohort. When HLA alleles, especially DR and DQ, strongly co-occurred, TCR associations were difficult to assign to individual alleles. Presence/absence analyses assumed roughly uniform sequencing depth across donors, an assumption that may not hold. A later analysis reported that several top co-occurrence clusters appeared linked to parvovirus B19, influenza, CMV and Epstein-Barr virus. Only TCR beta chains were sequenced in this cohort, and the absence of alpha or paired-chain data limited detectable features. According to a later analysis, most CMV-associated TCR beta chains appeared to be HLA-restricted, and the HLA associations seemed to be driven largely by CMV exposure. The study gave a list of about 150 TCR beta chains associated with cytomegalovirus. A cluster of highly shared sequence variants was judged likely to represent a technical artifact of the sequencing pipeline. According to a later genetic analysis, donors in an Asian-associated ancestry cluster had fewer N-insertions in productive TCRs than the roughly 670-donor mean. Because counts were too low, about 15 rarely observed V segments, including chromosome 9 orphons, were left out of the earlier analysis of several hundred of the donors. Because some donors lacked HLA typing at each locus, the association tests relied only on the typed subset. Across donors, most TCR sequences were observed very rarely, whereas some public TCRs were present in many individuals. According to the authors, the approach could potentially be generalized to other disease states and immunological phenotypes. The only immune exposure information available for the cohort was CMV serostatus. In an earlier analysis of fewer than 700 of the donors, most TCR beta V segments appeared in productive rearrangements about 87% or about 30% of the time, broadly matching IMGT annotations. In both the original and validation cohorts, the classifier was reported to diagnose cytomegalovirus status with high specificity and sensitivity. A further reported finding was that TCR beta sequences accurately predicted the HLA-A and HLA-B alleles for most subjects in the first cohort. In a later analysis, HLA-associated TCR beta chains were found to be more clonally expanded and to have lower generation probabilities than equally common non-associated chains. The 87-base-pair reads could not distinguish some IMGT-functional V segments, including TRBV6-2 and TRBV6-3, so those segments were excluded. In vitro tests confirmed that three of the cytomegalovirus-associated TCR beta chains recognize cytomegalovirus antigens.

The TCR sequence derives from a girl aged 2 to 10 in good health and CMV-seronegative. Recombination linked TRBV11-2 to TRBJ2-1, and TRBD2 aligns with 14 junction nucleotides. Source material: PBMCs. The nucleotides are TGTGCCAGCAGCTTAGTGGGGACTAGCGGGAGCAGAAGCAATGAGCAGTTCTTC. Its protein reads: CASSLVGTSGSRSNEQFF.